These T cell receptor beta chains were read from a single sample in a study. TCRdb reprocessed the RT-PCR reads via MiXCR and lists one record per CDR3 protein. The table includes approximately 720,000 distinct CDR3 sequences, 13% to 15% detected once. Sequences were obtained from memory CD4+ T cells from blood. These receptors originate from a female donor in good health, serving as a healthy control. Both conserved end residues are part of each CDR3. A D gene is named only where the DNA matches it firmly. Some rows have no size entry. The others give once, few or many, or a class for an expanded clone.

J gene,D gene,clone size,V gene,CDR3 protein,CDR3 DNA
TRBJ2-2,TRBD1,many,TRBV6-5,CASSFRTGPTGELFF,TGTGCCAGCAGTTTTCGGACAGGGCCCACCGGGGAGCTGTTTTTT
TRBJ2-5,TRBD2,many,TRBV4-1,CASSQGSGIQETQYF,TGCGCCAGCAGCCAAGGAAGCGGGATACAAGAGACCCAGTACTTC
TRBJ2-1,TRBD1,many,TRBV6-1,CASRAGTGGHNEQFF,TGTGCCAGCAGGGCCGGGACAGGGGGCCACAATGAGCAGTTCTTC
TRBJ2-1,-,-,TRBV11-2,CASSLDLQDRYEQFF,TGTGCCAGCAGCTTAGACCTGCAGGATCGGTATGAGCAGTTCTTC
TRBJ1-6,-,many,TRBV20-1,CSARRRVDNSPLHF,TGCAGTGCTAGACGACGGGTCGATAATTCACCCCTCCACTTT
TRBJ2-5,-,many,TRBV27,CASSLSHGETQYF,TGTGCCAGCAGTTTATCACACGGGGAGACCCAGTACTTC
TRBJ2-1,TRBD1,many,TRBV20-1,CSARWGQARQFF,TGCAGTGCTAGATGGGGACAGGCCAGGCAGTTCTTC
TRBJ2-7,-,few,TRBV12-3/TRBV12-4,CAIPRRGSVYEQYF,TGTGCCATCCCCAGGAGGGGTTCCGTCTACGAGCAGTACTTC
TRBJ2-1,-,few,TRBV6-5,CASSYSSQSPRTARNKGQFF,TGTGCCAGCAGTTACTCGTCACAAAGCCCCCGGACTGCAAGGAACAAGGGGCAGTTCTTC
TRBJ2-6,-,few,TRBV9,CASGGGANVLTF,TGTGCCTCTGGCGGTGGGGCCAACGTCCTGACTTTC
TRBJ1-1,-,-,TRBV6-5,CASSSQVTEAFF,TGTGCCAGCAGCTCTCAGGTCACTGAAGCTTTCTTT
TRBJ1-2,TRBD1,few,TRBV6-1,CASSERGTGPNYGYTF,TGTGCCAGCAGTGAACGGGGGACAGGACCAAACTATGGCTACACCTTC
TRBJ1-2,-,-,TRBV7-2,CASSRAAGLMGRDYGYTF,TGTGCCAGCAGCCGCGCGGCAGGGCTAATGGGGAGGGACTATGGCTACACCTTC
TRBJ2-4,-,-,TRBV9,CASSPGLLNIQYF,TGTGCCAGCAGCCCCGGGTTATTAAACATTCAGTACTTC
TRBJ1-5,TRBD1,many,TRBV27,CASSLRPQQGKGNQPQHF,TGTGCCAGCAGTTTAAGGCCGCAACAGGGGAAAGGCAATCAGCCCCAGCATTTT
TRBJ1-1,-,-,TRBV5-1,CASSLVGVGTEAFF,TGCGCCAGCAGCTTGGTCGGGGTGGGCACTGAAGCTTTCTTT
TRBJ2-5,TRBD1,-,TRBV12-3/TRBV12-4,CASSFSSGQGAREETQYF,TGTGCCAGCAGTTTCTCCTCGGGACAGGGGGCGCGGGAAGAGACCCAGTACTTC
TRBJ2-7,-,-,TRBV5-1,CASSLRIPSYEQYF,TGCGCCAGCAGCTTGAGGATCCCCTCCTACGAGCAGTACTTC
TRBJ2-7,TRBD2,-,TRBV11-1,CASSLIAGSYEQYF,TGTGCCAGCAGCTTAATAGCGGGATCCTACGAGCAGTACTTC
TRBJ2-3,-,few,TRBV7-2,CASSFSFDTQYF,TGTGCCAGCAGCTTCAGCTTTGATACGCAGTATTTT
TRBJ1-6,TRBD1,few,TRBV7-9,CASSLLTGESPLHF,TGTGCCAGCAGCCTCTTAACAGGGGAATCACCCCTCCACTTT
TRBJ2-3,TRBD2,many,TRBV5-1,CASSLAVLAGTDTQYF,TGCGCCAGCAGCTTGGCCGTACTAGCGGGCACAGATACGCAGTATTTT